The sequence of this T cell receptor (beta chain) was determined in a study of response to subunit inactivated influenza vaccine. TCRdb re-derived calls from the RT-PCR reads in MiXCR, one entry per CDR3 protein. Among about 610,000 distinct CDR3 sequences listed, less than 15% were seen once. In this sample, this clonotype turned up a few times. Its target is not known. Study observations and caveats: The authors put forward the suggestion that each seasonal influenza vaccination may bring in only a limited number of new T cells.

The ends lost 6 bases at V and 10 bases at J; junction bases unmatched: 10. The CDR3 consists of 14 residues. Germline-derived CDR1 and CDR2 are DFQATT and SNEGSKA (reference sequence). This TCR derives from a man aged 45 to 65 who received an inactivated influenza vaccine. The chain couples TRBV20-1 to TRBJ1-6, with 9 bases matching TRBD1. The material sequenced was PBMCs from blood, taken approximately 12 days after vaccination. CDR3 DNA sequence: TGCAGTGCCCCTAGGGGACAGGGCATCTCACCCCTCCACTTT. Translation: CSAPRGQGISPLHF.